Presented here are 9 T cell receptor beta chains from one specimen sequenced in a study of shared clonotypes between healthy human individuals. Sequencing used immunoSEQ multiplex PCR; TCRdb keeps in-frame clones, though not all of them. The sample records around 500,000 clones, approximately 80% being singletons. Sequenced input: PBMCs. The receptors stem from a middle-aged woman in good health. Some clones in this sample may be carry-over from other donors' samples.

The gene calls are TRBV5-8 and TRBJ2-1; 8 bases are shared with TRBD1. Looked up from germline, CDR1 is SGHTS and CDR2 is YDEGEE. Germline trimming cut 4 bases from V and 2 bases from J; bases unmatched to any gene: 5. This CDR3 is built from 15 residues. CDR3 coding DNA: TGTGCCAGCAGCGAGGGACAGGACACCTACAATGAGCAGTTCTTC. Translated, it gives CASSEGQDTYNEQFF. The full variable domain, in which reference TRBV5-8 and TRBJ2-1 provide the parts outside the CDR3, is EAGVTQSPTHLIKTRGQQATLRCSPISGHTSVYWYQQALGLGLQFLLWYDEGEERNRGNFPPRFSGRQFPNYSSELNVNALELEDSALYLCASSEGQDTYNEQFFGPGTRLTVL.

A single count supports this clone. The chain uses TRBV7-9 and TRBJ2-5; D is undetermined. The germline gives CDR1 SEHNR, CDR2 FQNEAQ (reference sequence). This CDR3 is 13 amino acids long. V lost 2 bases and J lost 5, with 9 bases in between. The CDR3 loop reads CASSLSAKETQYF. Written as DNA, the CDR3 is TGTGCCAGCAGCTTATCAGCGAAGGAGACCCAGTACTTC.

The rearrangement links TRBV10-3 to TRBJ2-3; TRBD1 might be the D (6 bases). This CDR3 contains 15 residues. The V gene lost 6 bases and the J gene lost 1 base, with 14 bases spanning the gap. The germline V gene encodes CDR1 ENHRY and CDR2 SYGVKD. The CDR3 is CAISRQDKGTDTQYF. CDR3 DNA: TGTGCCATCAGCCGACAGGATAAGGGCACAGATACGCAGTATTTT.

This sequence joins TRBV28 and TRBJ2-6, with 9 bases fitting TRBD1. The CDR3 loop spans 17 amino acids. Germline V gene sequence: CDR1 MDHEN, CDR2 SYDVKM. V lost 6 bases to trimming and J lost 0 bases; unmatched junction nucleotides: 6. CDR3 region: CASRAGTGPSGANVLTF. CDR3 DNA sequence: TGTGCCAGCAGAGCCGGGACAGGGCCCTCTGGGGCCAACGTCCTGACTTTC.

The gene calls are TRBV9 and TRBJ2-1; 8 bases are a match to TRBD1. Looked up from germline, CDR1 is SGDLS and CDR2 is YYNGEE. The CDR3 extends over 15 amino acids. J was trimmed by 7 bases and V by 0 bases; bases with no gene match: 6. The CDR3 DNA reads TGTGCCAGCAGCGTAGTCGGGACAGGTGATAATGAGCAGTTCTTC. Residues: CASSVVGTGDNEQFF.

This clone was counted once. J is TRBJ2-7 and V is TRBV7-6, with TRBD1 identical over 9 bases. Germline V gene sequence: CDR1 SGHVS, CDR2 FNYEAQ. V lost 5 bases, J lost 4 bases, and 6 bases stayed unmatched. The CDR3 is 14 amino acids. This chain's CDR3 is CASSPTGTGYEQYF. The CDR3 coding sequence is TGTGCCAGCAGCCCAACCGGGACAGGGTACGAGCAGTACTTC.

In its sample, this clone was seen once. The V call is TRBV18, the J call TRBJ2-3; the D gene could be TRBD1 or TRBD2 (6 bases each). CDR1 is KGHSH, CDR2 LQKENI, per germline. This CDR3 comprises 16 residues. Deletions cut 1 base from V and 4 bases from J, with 15 bases between. This CDR3 reads CASSPLAGGAADTQYF. CDR3 DNA: TGTGCCAGCTCACCACTGGCCGGGGGCGCCGCAGATACGCAGTATTTT. Together with reference TRBV18 and TRBJ2-3, the CDR3 gives the full variable domain: NAGVMQNPRHLVRRRGQEARLRCSPMKGHSHVYWYRQLPEEGLKFMVYLQKENIIDESGMPKERFSAEFPKEGPSILRIQQVVRGDSAAYFCASSPLAGGAADTQYFGPGTRLTVL.

V gene TRBV6-5 combines with J gene TRBJ1-3; D is undetermined. CDR1 is MNHEY and CDR2 is SVGAGI in the germline V gene. Trimming cost V 2 bases and J 0 bases, with 8 bases left between them. The CDR3 consists of 15 residues. As DNA, the CDR3 is TGTGCCAGCAGTTACGGCGCCAACTCTGGAAACACCATATATTTT. This encodes CASSYGANSGNTIYF.

V gene TRBV27 combines with J gene TRBJ1-4; D perhaps matches TRBD1 (6 bases). Looked up from germline, CDR1 is MNHEY and CDR2 is SMNVEV (reference sequence). This CDR3 has 14 residues. V lost 5 bases and J lost 8, with 15 bases in between. In DNA, the CDR3 is TGTGCCAGCAGTAGGAGCGGGGGCGGGGAAAAACTGTTTTTT. Its translation: CASSRSGGGEKLFF.